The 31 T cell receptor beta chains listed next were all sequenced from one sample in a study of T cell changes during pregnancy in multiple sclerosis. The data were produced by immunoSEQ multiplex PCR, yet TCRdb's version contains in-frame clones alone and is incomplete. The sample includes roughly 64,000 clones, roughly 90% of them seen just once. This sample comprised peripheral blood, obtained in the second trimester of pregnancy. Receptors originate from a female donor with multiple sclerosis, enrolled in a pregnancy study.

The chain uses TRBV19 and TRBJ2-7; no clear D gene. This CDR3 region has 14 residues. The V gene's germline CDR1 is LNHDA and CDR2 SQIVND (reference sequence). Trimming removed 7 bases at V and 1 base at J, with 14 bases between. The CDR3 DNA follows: TGTGCCAGTACCCCCGAGGCGAGATCCTACGAGCAGTACTTC. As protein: CASTPEARSYEQYF.

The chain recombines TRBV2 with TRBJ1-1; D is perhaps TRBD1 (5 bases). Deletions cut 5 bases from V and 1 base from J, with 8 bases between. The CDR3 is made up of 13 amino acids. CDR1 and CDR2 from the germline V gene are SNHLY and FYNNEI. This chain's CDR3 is CASSYGGNTEAFF. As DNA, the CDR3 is TGTGCCAGCAGTTACGGGGGGAACACTGAAGCTTTCTTT.

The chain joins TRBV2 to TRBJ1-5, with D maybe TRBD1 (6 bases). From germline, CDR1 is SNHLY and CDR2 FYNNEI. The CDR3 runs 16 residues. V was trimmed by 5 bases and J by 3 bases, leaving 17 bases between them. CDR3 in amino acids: CASSPGRTANNQPQHF. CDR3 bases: TGTGCCAGCAGTCCTGGACGGACAGCCAACAATCAGCCCCAGCATTTT.

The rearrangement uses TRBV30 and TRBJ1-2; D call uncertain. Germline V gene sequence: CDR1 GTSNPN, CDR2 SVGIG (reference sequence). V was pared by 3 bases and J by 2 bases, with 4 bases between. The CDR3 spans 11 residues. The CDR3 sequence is CAWRINYGYTF. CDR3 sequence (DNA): TGTGCCTGGAGAATAAACTATGGCTACACCTTC.

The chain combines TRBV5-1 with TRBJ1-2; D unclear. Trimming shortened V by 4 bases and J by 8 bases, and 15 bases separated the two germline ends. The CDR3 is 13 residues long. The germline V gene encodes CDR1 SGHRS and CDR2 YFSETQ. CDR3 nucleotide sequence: TGCGCCAGCAGCCACGTCACCGCCGGGGGCTACACCTTC. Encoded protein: CASSHVTAGGYTF.

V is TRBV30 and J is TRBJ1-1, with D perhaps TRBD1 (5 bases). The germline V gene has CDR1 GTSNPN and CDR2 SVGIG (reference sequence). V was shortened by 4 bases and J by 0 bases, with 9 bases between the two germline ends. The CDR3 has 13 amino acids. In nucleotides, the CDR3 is TGTGCCTGGAAAACAGGTATGAACACTGAAGCTTTCTTT. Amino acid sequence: CAWKTGMNTEAFF.

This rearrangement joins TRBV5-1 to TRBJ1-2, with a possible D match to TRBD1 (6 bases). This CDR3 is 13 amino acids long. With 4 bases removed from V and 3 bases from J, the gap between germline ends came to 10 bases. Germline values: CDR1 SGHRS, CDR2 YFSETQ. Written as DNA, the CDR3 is TGCGCCAGCAGCCGGGAGGGGGACTATGGCTACACCTTC. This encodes CASSREGDYGYTF. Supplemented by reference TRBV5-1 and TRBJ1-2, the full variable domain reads KAGVTQTPRYLIKTRGQQVTLSCSPISGHRSVSWYQQTPGQGLQFLFEYFSETQRNKGNFPGRFSGRQFSNSRSEMNVSTLELGDSALYLCASSREGDYGYTFGSGTRLTVV.

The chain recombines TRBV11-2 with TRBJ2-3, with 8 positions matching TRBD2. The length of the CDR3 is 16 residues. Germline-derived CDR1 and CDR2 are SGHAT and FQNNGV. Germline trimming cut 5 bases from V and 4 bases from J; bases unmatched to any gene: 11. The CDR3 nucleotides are TGTGCCAGCAGCCTTAGATATTCTAGCGGGTCAGATACGCAGTATTTT. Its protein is CASSLRYSSGSDTQYF.

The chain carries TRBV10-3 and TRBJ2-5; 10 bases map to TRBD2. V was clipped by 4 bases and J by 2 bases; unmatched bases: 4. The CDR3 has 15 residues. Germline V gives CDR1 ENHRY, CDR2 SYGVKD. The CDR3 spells CAISGTSGIQETQYF. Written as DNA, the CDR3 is TGTGCCATCAGTGGGACTAGCGGAATACAAGAGACCCAGTACTTC.

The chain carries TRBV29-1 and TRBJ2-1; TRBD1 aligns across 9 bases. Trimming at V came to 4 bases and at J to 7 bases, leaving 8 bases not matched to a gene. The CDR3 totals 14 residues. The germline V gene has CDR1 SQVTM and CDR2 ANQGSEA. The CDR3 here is CSVAPGQGLNEQFF. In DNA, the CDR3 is TGCAGCGTTGCACCGGGACAGGGCTTAAATGAGCAGTTCTTC.

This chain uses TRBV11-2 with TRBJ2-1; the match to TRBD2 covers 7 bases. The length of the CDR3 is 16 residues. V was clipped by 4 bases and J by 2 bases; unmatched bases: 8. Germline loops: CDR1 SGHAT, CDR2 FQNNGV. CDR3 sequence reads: CASSSWGGGTYNEQFF. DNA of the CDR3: TGTGCCAGCAGCTCCTGGGGGGGAGGCACCTACAATGAGCAGTTCTTC.

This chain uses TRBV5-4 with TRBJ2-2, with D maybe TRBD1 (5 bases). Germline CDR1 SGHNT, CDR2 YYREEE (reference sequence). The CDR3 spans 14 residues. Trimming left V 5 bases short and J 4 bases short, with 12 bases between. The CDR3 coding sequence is TGTGCCAGCAGACCGGACAAGATCACCGGGGAGCTGTTTTTT. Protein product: CASRPDKITGELFF.

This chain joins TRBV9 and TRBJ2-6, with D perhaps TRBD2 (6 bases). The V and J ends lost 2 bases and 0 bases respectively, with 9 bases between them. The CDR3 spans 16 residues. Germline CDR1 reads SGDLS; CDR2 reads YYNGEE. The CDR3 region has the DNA TGTGCCAGCAGCGTCGGGACTTACTCTGGGGCCAACGTCCTGACTTTC. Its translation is CASSVGTYSGANVLTF.

CDR3 loop: CASSPRDRGTDTQYF. DNA of the CDR3: TGTGCCAGCAGCCCCCGGGACAGGGGGACAGATACGCAGTATTTT. The J gene is TRBJ2-3, the V gene TRBV2; 11 bases align to TRBD1. CDR3 length equals 15 residues. Trimming at V came to 6 bases and at J to 3 bases, leaving 5 bases not matched to a gene. The germline CDR1 and CDR2 sequences are SNHLY and FYNNEI.

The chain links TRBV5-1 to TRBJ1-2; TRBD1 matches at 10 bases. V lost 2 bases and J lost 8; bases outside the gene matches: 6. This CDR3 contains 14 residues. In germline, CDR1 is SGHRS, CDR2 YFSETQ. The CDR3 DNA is TGCGCCAGCAGCTTTGATGACAGGGGGCAAGGCTACACCTTC. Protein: CASSFDDRGQGYTF.

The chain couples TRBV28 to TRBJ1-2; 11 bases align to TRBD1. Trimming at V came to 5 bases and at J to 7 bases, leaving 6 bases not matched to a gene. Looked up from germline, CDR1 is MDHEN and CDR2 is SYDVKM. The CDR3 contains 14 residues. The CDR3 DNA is TGTGCCAGCAGTCAAGGGGACAGGGGGGCTGGCTACACCTTC. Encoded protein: CASSQGDRGAGYTF.

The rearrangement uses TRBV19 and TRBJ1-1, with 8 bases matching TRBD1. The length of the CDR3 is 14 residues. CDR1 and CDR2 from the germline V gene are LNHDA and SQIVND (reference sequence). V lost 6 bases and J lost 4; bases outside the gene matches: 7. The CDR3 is CASSTQGAGTEAFF. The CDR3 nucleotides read TGTGCCAGTAGCACCCAGGGGGCGGGCACTGAAGCTTTCTTT.

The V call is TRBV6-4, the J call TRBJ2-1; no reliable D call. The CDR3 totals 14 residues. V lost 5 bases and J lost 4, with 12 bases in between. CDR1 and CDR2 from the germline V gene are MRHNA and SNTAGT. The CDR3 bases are TGTGCCAGCAGTCTAACTTCGTCTTACAATGAGCAGTTCTTC. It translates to CASSLTSSYNEQFF.

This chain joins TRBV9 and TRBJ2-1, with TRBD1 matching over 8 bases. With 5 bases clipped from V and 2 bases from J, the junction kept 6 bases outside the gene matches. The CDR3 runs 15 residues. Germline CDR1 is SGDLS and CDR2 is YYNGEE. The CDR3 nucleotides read TGTGCCAGCAGTCCCCGGGACAGGACCTACAATGAGCAGTTCTTC. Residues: CASSPRDRTYNEQFF.

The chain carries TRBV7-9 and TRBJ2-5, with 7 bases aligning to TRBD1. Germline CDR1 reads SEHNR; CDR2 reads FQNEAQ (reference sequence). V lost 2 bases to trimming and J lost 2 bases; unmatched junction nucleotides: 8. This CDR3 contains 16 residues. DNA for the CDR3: TGTGCCAGCAGCTTACCGGGACAGCTGCAGCAAGAGACCCAGTACTTC. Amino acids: CASSLPGQLQQETQYF.

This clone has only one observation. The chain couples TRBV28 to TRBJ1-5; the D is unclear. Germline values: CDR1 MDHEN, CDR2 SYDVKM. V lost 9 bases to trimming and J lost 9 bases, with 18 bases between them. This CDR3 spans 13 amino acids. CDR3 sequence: CASLGRDMAPQHF. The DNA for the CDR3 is TGTGCCAGTTTAGGGCGGGATATGGCGCCCCAGCATTTT.

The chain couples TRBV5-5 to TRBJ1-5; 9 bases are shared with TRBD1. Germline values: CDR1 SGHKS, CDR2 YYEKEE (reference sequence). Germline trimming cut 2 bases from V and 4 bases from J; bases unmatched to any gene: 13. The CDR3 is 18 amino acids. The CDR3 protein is CASSLRDRVAFGNQPQHF. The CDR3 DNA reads TGTGCCAGCAGCTTACGGGACAGGGTGGCCTTCGGGAATCAGCCCCAGCATTTT.

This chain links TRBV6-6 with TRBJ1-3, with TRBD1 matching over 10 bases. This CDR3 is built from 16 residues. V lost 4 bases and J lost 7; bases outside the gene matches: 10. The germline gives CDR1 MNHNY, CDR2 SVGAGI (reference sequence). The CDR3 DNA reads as TGTGCCAGCAGTTCTCGGGACAGGGGCTCGGTTAACACCATATATTTT. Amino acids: CASSSRDRGSVNTIYF.

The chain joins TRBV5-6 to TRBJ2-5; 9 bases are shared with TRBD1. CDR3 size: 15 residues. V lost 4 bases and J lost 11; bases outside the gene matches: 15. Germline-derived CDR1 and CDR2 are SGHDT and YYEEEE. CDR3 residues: CASSRRGTGYDEQYF. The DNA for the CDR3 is TGTGCCAGCAGCAGGAGGGGGACAGGGTACGATGAGCAGTACTTC.

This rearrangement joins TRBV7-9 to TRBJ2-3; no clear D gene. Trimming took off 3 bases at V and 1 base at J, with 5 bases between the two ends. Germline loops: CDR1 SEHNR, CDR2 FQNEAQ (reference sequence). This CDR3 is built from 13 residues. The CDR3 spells CASSFVGTDTQYF. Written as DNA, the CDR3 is TGTGCCAGCAGCTTCGTCGGCACAGATACGCAGTATTTT.

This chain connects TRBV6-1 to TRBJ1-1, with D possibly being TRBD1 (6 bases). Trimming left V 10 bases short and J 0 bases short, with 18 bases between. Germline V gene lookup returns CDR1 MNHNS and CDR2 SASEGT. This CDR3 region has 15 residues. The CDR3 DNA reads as TGTGCCACCAAAGCGGGACACCCTATGAACACTGAAGCTTTCTTT. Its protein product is CATKAGHPMNTEAFF.

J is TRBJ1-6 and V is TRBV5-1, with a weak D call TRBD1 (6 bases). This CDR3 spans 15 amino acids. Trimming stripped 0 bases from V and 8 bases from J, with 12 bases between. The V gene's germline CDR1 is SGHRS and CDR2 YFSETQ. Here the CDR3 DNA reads TGCGCCAGCAGCTTGGCCGCGGGGGCGGATTCACCCCTCCACTTT. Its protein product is CASSLAAGADSPLHF.

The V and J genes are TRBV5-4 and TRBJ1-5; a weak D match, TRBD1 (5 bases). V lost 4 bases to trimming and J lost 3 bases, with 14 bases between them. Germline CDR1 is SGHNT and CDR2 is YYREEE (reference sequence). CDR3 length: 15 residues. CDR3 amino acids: CASSNGGFFNQPQHF. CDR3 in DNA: TGTGCCAGCAGCAACGGGGGATTTTTCAATCAGCCCCAGCATTTT. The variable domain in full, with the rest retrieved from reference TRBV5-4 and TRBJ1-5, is ETGVTQSPTHLIKTRGQQVTLRCSSQSGHNTVSWYQQALGQGPQFIFQYYREEENGRGNFPPRFSGLQFPNYSSELNVNALELDDSALYLCASSNGGFFNQPQHFGDGTRLSIL.

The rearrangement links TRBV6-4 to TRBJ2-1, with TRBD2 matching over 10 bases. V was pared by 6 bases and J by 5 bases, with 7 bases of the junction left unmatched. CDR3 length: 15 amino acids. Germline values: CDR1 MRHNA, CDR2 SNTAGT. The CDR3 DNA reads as TGTGCCAGCAGCCGCCTAGCGGGAGTCCACAATGAGCAGTTCTTC. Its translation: CASSRLAGVHNEQFF.

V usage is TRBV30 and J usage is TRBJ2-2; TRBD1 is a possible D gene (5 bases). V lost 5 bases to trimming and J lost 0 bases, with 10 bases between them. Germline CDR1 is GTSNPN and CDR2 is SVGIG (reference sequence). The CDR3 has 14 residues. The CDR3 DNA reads TGTGCCTGGCCTTGGGGCCCGAACACCGGGGAGCTGTTTTTT. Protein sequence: CAWPWGPNTGELFF.

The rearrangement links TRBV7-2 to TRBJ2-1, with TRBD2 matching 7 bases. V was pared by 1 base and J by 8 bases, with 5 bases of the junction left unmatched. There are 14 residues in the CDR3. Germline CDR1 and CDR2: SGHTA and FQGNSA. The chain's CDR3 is CASSLEGGPYEQFF. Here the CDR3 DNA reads TGTGCCAGCAGCTTAGAGGGAGGGCCGTATGAGCAGTTCTTC. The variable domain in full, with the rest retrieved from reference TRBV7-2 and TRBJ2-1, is GAGVSQSPSNKVTEKGKDVELRCDPISGHTALYWYRQSLGQGLEFLIYFQGNSAPDKSGLPSDRFSAERTGGSVSTLTIQRTQQEDSAVYLCASSLEGGPYEQFFGPGTRLTVL.